Listed below are T cell receptor beta chains from one sample, sequenced in a study of cytomegalovirus exposure and HLA in healthy donors. Some clones are missing from TCRdb's copy, which holds only in-frame ones; the method was immunoSEQ multiplex PCR. This table has 100,000 to 150,000 clones, roughly 76% appearing once. Sequencing was performed on PBMCs. Every receptor here comes from a woman aged 60-70 years in good health and CMV-seropositive. CDR3s include the opening cysteine and the closing phenylalanine or tryptophan. The D gene is left open where the match is weak. For some rows the clone size is stated as once, few or many, or as a class when expanded; others skip it.

V gene	clone size	J gene	D gene	CDR3 DNA	CDR3 protein
TRBV27	once	TRBJ2-3	TRBD1	TGTGCCAGCAGACCCGACAGGGGGTGGGTAAATACGCAGTATTTT	CASRPDRGWVNTQYF
TRBV2	.	TRBJ1-6	TRBD1	TGTGCCAGTGCCGGGACAGGGGGTACATCACCCCTCCACTTT	CASAGTGGTSPLHF
TRBV5-8	.	TRBJ1-3	.	TGTGCCAGCAGCTTGACTCCGCTAGGCTCTGGAAACACCATATATTTT	CASSLTPLGSGNTIYF
TRBV10-3	.	TRBJ2-3	.	TGTGCCATCGCGAGTTTCGCCGATACGCAGTATTTT	CAIASFADTQYF
TRBV2	few	TRBJ1-1	TRBD1	TGTGCCAGCAGTAGGGACAGTTTGAACACTGAAGCTTTCTTT	CASSRDSLNTEAFF
TRBV13	.	TRBJ2-3	.	TGTGCCAGCAGCTTAAGGAGAGGCACAGATACGCAGTATTTT	CASSLRRGTDTQYF
TRBV14	.	TRBJ1-1	.	TGTGCCAGCAGCCCGTCCCCCTCAGGGTGGACTGAAGCTTTCTTT	CASSPSPSGWTEAFF
TRBV7-9	.	TRBJ2-7	TRBD1	TGTGCCAGCAGCTTAGAGGGACAGCGTTACGAGCAGTACTTC	CASSLEGQRYEQYF
TRBV7-9	.	TRBJ2-7	TRBD1	TGTGCCAGCAGCCAATCATACCGGGACAGGGGGCTCTACGAGCAGTACTTC	CASSQSYRDRGLYEQYF
TRBV7-2	.	TRBJ2-7	.	TGTGCCAGCAGCTTTCGTCAATCTGCCTACGAGCAGTACTTC	CASSFRQSAYEQYF
TRBV15	.	TRBJ1-1	TRBD1	TGTGCCACCAGCGGCTCACAGGGGGCGAACACTGAAGCTTTCTTT	CATSGSQGANTEAFF
TRBV7-8	.	TRBJ2-2	.	TGTGCCAGCAGCTTTAGCAACGGGGAGCTGTTTTTT	CASSFSNGELFF
TRBV6-5	.	TRBJ2-3	.	TGTGCCAGCAGTTACGGATGGGCTAGCACAGATACGCAGTATTTT	CASSYGWASTDTQYF
TRBV19	.	TRBJ1-5	.	TGTGCCAGTAGTATCCTCCCAGGGCCTAATCAGCCCCAGCATTTT	CASSILPGPNQPQHF
TRBV5-6	once	TRBJ2-3	TRBD1	TGTGCCAGCAGCTTGTTGGGACAGGGTGGCACAGATACGCAGTATTTT	CASSLLGQGGTDTQYF
TRBV6-6	.	TRBJ1-5	TRBD1	TGTGCCAGCAGAATGACAGGGGGCGGTCAGCCCCAGCATTTT	CASRMTGGGQPQHF
TRBV18	.	TRBJ2-3	.	TGTGCCAGCTCCACCGTACAGAGACCTAGCACAGATACGCAGTATTTT	CASSTVQRPSTDTQYF
TRBV15	.	TRBJ2-1	TRBD2	TGTGCCACCAGCAGGGGCGGGACTAGCGTAAATGAGCAGTTCTTC	CATSRGGTSVNEQFF